This TCR beta chain stems from a study of cytomegalovirus exposure and HLA in healthy donors. PCR primers comprised 60 Vbeta and 13 Jbeta primers. In the authors' methods: Per a later analysis, the number of unique TCR beta chains was roughly 80 million, of which some 9.9 million were shared. Sequencing was performed with immunoSEQ multiplex PCR; in TCRdb, only in-frame clones are kept and a portion is missing. V, J and clone size are those of that table, while D and trimming were read from the DNA. The sample comprises around 160,000 clones, around 79% of which are singletons, and about 6.7% rests with the top ten. Though probably carrying unrecorded immune exposures, donors were nominally healthy at sampling. With respect to this clone: What it binds is not known.

CDR1 and CDR2 from the germline V gene are SEHNR and FQNEAQ (reference sequence). Trimming removed 8 bases from V and 3 bases from J, with 14 bases in between. The CDR3 is 13 residues long. Findings and caveats of the study: In a later analysis, an Asian-associated ancestry cluster reportedly showed fewer N-insertions than the approximately 670-donor mean.

Sequenced input: PBMCs. The V gene is TRBV7-9, the J gene TRBJ2-7; D possibly corresponds to TRBD2 (6 bases). This sequence was found in a woman aged 40 to 50 in good health and CMV-seropositive. CDR3 nucleotide sequence: TGTGCCAGCGGGCGTGCGGGGAGCTACGAGCAGTACTTC. Translation gives CASGRAGSYEQYF.